Listed here is a single TCR beta chain. There were TCR beta CDR3 regions amplified from RNA transcripts. TCR CDR3 underwent first-round RT-PCR with the HTBI primer set. TCRdb itself ran the multiplex PCR reads through MiXCR, one entry per CDR3 protein. The sample includes a few hundred thousand distinct CDR3 sequences, about 13% of them seen just once. V was trimmed by 2 bases and J by 5 bases, leaving 18 bases between them. The germline CDR1 and CDR2 sequences are MNHEY and SMNVEV (reference sequence). This CDR3 spans 16 amino acids. These data are taken from a study of T cells in Graves' hyperthyroidism and ophthalmopathy.

Sequenced input: blood. V is TRBV27 and J is TRBJ2-5; D possibly corresponds to TRBD1 (5 bases). This clonotype originated in a woman aged 18-30 years with Graves' hyperthyroidism. CDR3 coding DNA: TGTGCCAGCAGTTTAGGCCCGCCGACAGAATGGGAGACCCAGTACTTC. It is translated as CASSLGPPTEWETQYF.